The entry below describes one TCR beta chain. Other DNA sequences within the sample encode an identical CDR3. Assay used: immunoSEQ multiplex PCR; TCRdb lists only in-frame clones, some missing. Of approximately 150,000 clones in the sample, around 94% were seen once. This record comes from a study of control samples from healthy donors and cancer patients. The CDR3 runs 16 residues. Germline CDR1 SGHNT, CDR2 YENEEA. V lost 0 bases and J 0 bases, leaving 8 bases between the germline ends. V is TRBV11-3 and J is TRBJ2-2, with D possibly TRBD1 on 6 matching bases. This receptor was obtained from a woman younger than 35 in good health. The sequenced material came from blood. This CDR3 is CASSLDGGSNTGELFF. DNA for the CDR3: TGTGCCAGCAGCTTAGATGGGGGCTCGAACACCGGGGAGCTGTTTTTT. Full variable domain (outside the CDR3, taken from reference TRBV11-3 and TRBJ2-2): EAGVVQSPRYKIIEKKQPVAFWCNPISGHNTLYWYLQNLGQGPELLIRYENEEAVDDSQLPKDRFSAERLKGVDSTLKIQPAELGDSAVYLCASSLDGGSNTGELFFGEGSRLTVL.